This T cell receptor (beta chain) was identified during a study of T cell changes during pregnancy in multiple sclerosis. Germline V lookup: CDR1 SGHRS, CDR2 YFSETQ. CDR3 length: 17 amino acids. V shed 1 base and J shed 5 bases, with 19 bases lying between them. The method was immunoSEQ multiplex PCR; TCRdb's version includes in-frame clones alone and lacks a portion of them. Here the sample spans more than 100,000 clones, roughly 93% being singletons. The material sequenced was peripheral blood, taken after pregnancy. The chain employs TRBV5-1 and TRBJ2-1, with D maybe TRBD1 (5 bases). This receptor was obtained from a female donor with multiple sclerosis, enrolled in a pregnancy study. CDR3 sequence reads: CASSLFLTAQGDNEQFF. For the CDR3, the DNA is TGCGCCAGCAGCTTGTTCTTGACGGCCCAAGGGGACAATGAGCAGTTCTTC.